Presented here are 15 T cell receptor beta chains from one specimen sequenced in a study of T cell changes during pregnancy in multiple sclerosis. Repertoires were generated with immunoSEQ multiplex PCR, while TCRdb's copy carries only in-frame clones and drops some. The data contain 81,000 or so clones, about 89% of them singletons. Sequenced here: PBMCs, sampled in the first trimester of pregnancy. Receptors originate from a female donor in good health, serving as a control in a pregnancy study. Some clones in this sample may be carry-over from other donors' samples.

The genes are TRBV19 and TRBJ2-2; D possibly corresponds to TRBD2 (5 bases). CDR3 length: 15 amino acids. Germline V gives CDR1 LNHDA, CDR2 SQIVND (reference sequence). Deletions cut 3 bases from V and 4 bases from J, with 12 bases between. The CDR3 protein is CASSISGYGTGELFF. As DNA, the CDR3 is TGTGCCAGTAGTATTTCGGGATATGGCACCGGGGAGCTGTTTTTT.

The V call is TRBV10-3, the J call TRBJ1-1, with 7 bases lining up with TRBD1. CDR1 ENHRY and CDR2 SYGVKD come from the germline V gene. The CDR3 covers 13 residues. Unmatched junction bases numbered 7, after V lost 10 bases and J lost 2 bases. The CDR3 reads CATREGANTEAFF. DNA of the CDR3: TGTGCCACCCGAGAGGGGGCCAACACTGAAGCTTTCTTT.

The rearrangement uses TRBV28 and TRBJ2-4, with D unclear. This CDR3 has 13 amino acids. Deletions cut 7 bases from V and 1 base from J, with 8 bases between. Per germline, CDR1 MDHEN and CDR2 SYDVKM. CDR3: CASTGGAKNIQYF. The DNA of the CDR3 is TGTGCCAGCACTGGCGGCGCCAAAAACATTCAGTACTTC.

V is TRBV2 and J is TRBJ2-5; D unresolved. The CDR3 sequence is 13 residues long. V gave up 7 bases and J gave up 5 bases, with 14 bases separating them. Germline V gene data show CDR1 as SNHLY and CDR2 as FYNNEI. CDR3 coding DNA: TGTGCCAGCAAGGTCGAATTGCGGGAGACCCAGTACTTC. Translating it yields CASKVELRETQYF.

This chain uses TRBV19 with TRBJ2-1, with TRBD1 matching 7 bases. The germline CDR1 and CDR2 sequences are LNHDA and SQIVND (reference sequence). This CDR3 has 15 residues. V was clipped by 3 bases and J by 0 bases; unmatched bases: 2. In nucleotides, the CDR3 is TGTGCCAGTAGTATTTGGGACAGCTCCTACAATGAGCAGTTCTTC. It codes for CASSIWDSSYNEQFF. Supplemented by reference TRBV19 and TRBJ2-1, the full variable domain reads DGGITQSPKYLFRKEGQNVTLSCEQNLNHDAMYWYRQDPGQGLRLIYYSQIVNDFQKGDIAEGYSVSREKKESFPLTVTSAQKNPTAFYLCASSIWDSSYNEQFFGPGTRLTVL.

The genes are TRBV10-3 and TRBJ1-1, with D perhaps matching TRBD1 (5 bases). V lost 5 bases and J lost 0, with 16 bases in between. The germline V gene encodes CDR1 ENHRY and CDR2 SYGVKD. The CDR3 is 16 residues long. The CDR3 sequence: CAISMTRDGVNTEAFF. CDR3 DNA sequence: TGTGCCATCAGTATGACCAGGGATGGGGTGAACACTGAAGCTTTCTTT.

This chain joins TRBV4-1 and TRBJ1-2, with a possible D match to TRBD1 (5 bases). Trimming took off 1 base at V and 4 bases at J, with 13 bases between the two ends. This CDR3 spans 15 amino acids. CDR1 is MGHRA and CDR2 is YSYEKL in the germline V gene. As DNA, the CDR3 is TGCGCCAGCAGCCAAGGACCGGGACTAAGCTATGGCTACACCTTC. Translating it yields CASSQGPGLSYGYTF.

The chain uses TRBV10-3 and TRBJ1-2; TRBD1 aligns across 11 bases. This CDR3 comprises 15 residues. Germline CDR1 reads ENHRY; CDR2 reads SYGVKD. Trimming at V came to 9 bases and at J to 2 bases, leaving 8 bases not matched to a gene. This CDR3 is CAIQSGTGGNYGYTF. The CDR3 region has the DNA TGTGCCATACAATCCGGGACAGGGGGGAACTATGGCTACACCTTC.

This CDR3 is CASRTQDSGTEAFF. CDR3 nucleotides: TGTGCCAGCAGGACCCAGGATAGCGGCACTGAAGCTTTCTTT. The genes are TRBV5-4 and TRBJ1-1; D gene unclear. This CDR3 spans 14 amino acids. The V gene's germline CDR1 is SGHNT and CDR2 YYREEE (reference sequence). Deletions cut 5 bases from V and 4 bases from J, with 15 bases between.

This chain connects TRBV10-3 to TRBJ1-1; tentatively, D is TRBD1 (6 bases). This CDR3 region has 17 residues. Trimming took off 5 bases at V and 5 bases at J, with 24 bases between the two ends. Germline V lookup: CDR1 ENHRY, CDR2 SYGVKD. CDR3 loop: CAISSSSTGRRRTEAFF. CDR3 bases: TGTGCCATCAGTTCCTCCAGTACAGGGAGACGGCGGACTGAAGCTTTCTTT.

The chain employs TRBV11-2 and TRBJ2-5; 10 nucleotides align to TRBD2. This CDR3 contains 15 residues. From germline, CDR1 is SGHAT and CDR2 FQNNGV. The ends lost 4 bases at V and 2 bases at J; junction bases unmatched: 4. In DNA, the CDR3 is TGTGCCAGCAGCTGGGTACTAGCGGGGCAAGAGACCCAGTACTTC. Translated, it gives CASSWVLAGQETQYF.

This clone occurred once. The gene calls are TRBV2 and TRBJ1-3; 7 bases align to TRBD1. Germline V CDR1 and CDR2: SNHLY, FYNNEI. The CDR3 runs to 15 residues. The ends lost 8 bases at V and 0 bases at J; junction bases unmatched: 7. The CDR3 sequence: CASLHAGGSGNTIYF. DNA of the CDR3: TGTGCCAGCCTCCACGCAGGGGGCTCTGGAAACACCATATATTTT.

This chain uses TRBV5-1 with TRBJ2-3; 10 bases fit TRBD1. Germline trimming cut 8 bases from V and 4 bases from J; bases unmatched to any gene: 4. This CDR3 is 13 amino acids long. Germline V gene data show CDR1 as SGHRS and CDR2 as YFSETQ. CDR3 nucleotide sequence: TGCGCCAGACGACAGGGGGCGGCAGATACGCAGTATTTT. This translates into CARRQGAADTQYF.

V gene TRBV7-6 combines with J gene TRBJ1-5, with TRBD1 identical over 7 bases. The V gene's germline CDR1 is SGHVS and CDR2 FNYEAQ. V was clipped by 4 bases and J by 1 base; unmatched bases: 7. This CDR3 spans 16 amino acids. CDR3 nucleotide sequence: TGTGCCAGCAGCTCAGAGGCCAGGGGGAGCAATCAGCCCCAGCATTTT. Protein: CASSSEARGSNQPQHF.

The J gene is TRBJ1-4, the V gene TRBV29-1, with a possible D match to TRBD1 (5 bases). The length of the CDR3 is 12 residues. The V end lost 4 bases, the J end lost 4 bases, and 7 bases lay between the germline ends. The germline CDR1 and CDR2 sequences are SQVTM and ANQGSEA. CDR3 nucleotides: TGCAGCGTTGGGGGCCATAATGAAAAACTGTTTTTT. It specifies CSVGGHNEKLFF.